One sample yielded the 16 T cell receptor beta chains listed below, sequenced in a study of T cell repertoires in cytomegalovirus infection. One entry per CDR3 protein results from TCRdb running MiXCR on the reads. Of around 210,000 distinct CDR3 sequences in the sample, about 7% were seen once. Input material: PBMCs. The receptors come from a human donor in good health (CMV status not recorded). Some clones in this sample may be carry-over from other donors' samples.

This clonotype was found many times. CDR3 in DNA: TGTGCCAGCAGTTTAAGCGACAGGCCCCAGAAACTGTTTTTT. This sequence encodes CASSLSDRPQKLFF. V gene TRBV28 combines with J gene TRBJ1-4; tentative D call: TRBD1 (6 bases). Germline-derived CDR1 and CDR2 are MDHEN and SYDVKM. Trimming took off 2 bases at V and 11 bases at J, with 15 bases between the two ends. The CDR3 runs to 14 residues.

The gene calls are TRBV25-1 and TRBJ2-7, with unresolved D. The V gene lost 1 base and the J gene lost 2 bases, with 18 bases spanning the gap. Germline values: CDR1 MGHDK, CDR2 SYGVNS. The CDR3 spans 17 residues. The CDR3: CASSESKALKRTYEQYF. In DNA, the CDR3 is TGTGCCAGCAGTGAATCCAAGGCCCTGAAGCGAACCTACGAGCAGTACTTC.

This clonotype was counted ten times or more. CDR3 nucleotides: TGTGCCAGCAGCCGCCGCGGGGGGATCTCCACAGATACGCAGTATTTT. It is translated as CASSRRGGISTDTQYF. This chain connects TRBV7-2 to TRBJ2-3; 8 bases line up with TRBD2. This CDR3 region has 16 residues. J lost 2 bases, V lost 5 bases, and 9 bases had no gene match. Looked up from germline, CDR1 is SGHTA and CDR2 is FQGNSA.

There are many counts of this clonotype. The chain is built from TRBV4-2 and TRBJ1-2, with D possibly matching TRBD1 (6 bases). The CDR3 runs to 18 residues. Germline V gene sequence: CDR1 LGHNA, CDR2 YNFKEQ. Deletions cut 0 bases from V and 4 bases from J, with 21 bases between. The CDR3 loop is CASSQEKRGWGQIYGYTF. CDR3 nucleotides: TGTGCCAGCAGCCAAGAGAAGAGGGGCTGGGGGCAAATCTATGGCTACACCTTC.

This clonotype was seen many times. The V and J genes are TRBV7-6 and TRBJ2-5; the D call may be TRBD1 or TRBD2 (5 bases each). Germline values: CDR1 SGHVS, CDR2 FNYEAQ. The V gene lost 5 bases and the J gene lost 6 bases, with 16 bases spanning the gap. This CDR3 contains 14 residues. The CDR3: CASSPGALGKTQYF. CDR3 coding DNA: TGTGCCAGCAGCCCCGGGGCTCTAGGGAAGACCCAGTACTTC. Together with reference TRBV7-6 and TRBJ2-5, the CDR3 gives the full variable domain: GAGVSQSPRYKVTKRGQDVALRCDPISGHVSLYWYRQALGQGPEFLTYFNYEAQQDKSGLPNDRFSAERPEGSISTLTIQRTEQRDSAMYRCASSPGALGKTQYFGPGTRLLVL.

This clonotype has a count of ten or more. J is TRBJ2-5 and V is TRBV2, with D possibly being TRBD2 (6 bases). V lost 6 bases to trimming and J lost 1 base, with 12 bases between them. The CDR3 extends over 14 amino acids. CDR1 and CDR2 from the germline V gene are SNHLY and FYNNEI. The CDR3 DNA reads TGTGCCAGCAGAAAGGGACTGACCCAAGAGACCCAGTACTTC. It encodes CASRKGLTQETQYF. The variable domain in full, completed from reference TRBV2 and TRBJ2-5, reads EPEVTQTPSHQVTQMGQEVILRCVPISNHLYFYWYRQILGQKVEFLVSFYNNEISEKSEIFDDQFSVERPDGSNFTLKIRSTKLEDSAMYFCASRKGLTQETQYFGPGTRLLVL.

This clonotype was counted at least ten times. The chain carries TRBV6-2 or TRBV6-3 and TRBJ2-3; tentative D call: TRBD1 (6 bases). This CDR3 comprises 13 residues. Between the trimmed V and J ends, which lost 8 bases and 4 bases, there was a span of 13 bases. Per germline, CDR1 MNHEY and CDR2 SVGEGT. The CDR3 region is CASGTLEADTQYF. In DNA form, the CDR3 reads TGTGCCAGCGGGACATTAGAGGCAGATACGCAGTATTTT.

In its sample, this clonotype was seen many times. The rearrangement joins TRBV20-1 to TRBJ2-7, with no clear D. CDR3 size: 15 residues. Trimming removed 2 bases at V and 0 bases at J, with 14 bases between. The V gene's germline CDR1 is DFQATT and CDR2 SNEGSKA (reference sequence). The CDR3 loop is CSARPSAVSSYEQYF. The CDR3 nucleotides read TGCAGTGCTAGACCCTCGGCGGTGAGCTCCTACGAGCAGTACTTC.

Ten or more counts support this clonotype. This chain links TRBV13 with TRBJ1-2; 7 nucleotides match TRBD1. The trim removed 5 bases at V and 4 bases at J, leaving 10 bases unmatched. CDR3 length: 15 residues. CDR1 is PRHDT, CDR2 FYEKMQ, per germline (reference sequence). CDR3 sequence (DNA): TGTGCCAGCAGCCTAAAGACAGGGTCTGTCTATGGCTACACCTTC. This encodes CASSLKTGSVYGYTF.

The rearrangement links TRBV7-2 to TRBJ2-7; the match to TRBD1 covers 10 bases. V lost 1 base, J lost 6 bases, and 6 bases stayed unmatched. Looked up from germline, CDR1 is SGHTA and CDR2 is FQGNSA. CDR3 length: 15 amino acids. The CDR3, as DNA: TGTGCCAGCAGCTTAGGTGGGACAGGGGCGCGCGAGCAGTACTTC. Amino acids: CASSLGGTGAREQYF. The full variable domain, with the rest looked up from reference TRBV7-2 and TRBJ2-7, is GAGVSQSPSNKVTEKGKDVELRCDPISGHTALYWYRQSLGQGLEFLIYFQGNSAPDKSGLPSDRFSAERTGGSVSTLTIQRTQQEDSAVYLCASSLGGTGAREQYFGPGTRLTVT.

This clonotype was recorded many times. The chain uses TRBV5-5 and TRBJ2-1; D is unclear. The CDR3 is 12 amino acids. The V gene lost 6 bases and the J gene lost 5 bases, with 9 bases spanning the gap. In germline, CDR1 is SGHKS, CDR2 YYEKEE (reference sequence). Here the CDR3 DNA reads TGTGCCAGCATCAGGACGGACAATGAGCAGTTCTTC. Encoded protein: CASIRTDNEQFF. Complete variable domain (other parts from reference TRBV5-5 and TRBJ2-1): DAGVTQSPTHLIKTRGQQVTLRCSPISGHKSVSWYQQVLGQGPQFIFQYYEKEERGRGNFPDRFSARQFPNYSSELNVNALLLGDSALYLCASIRTDNEQFFGPGTRLTVL.

In this sample, this clonotype turned up many times. V and J are TRBV7-8 and TRBJ1-2; 10 positions match TRBD1. The CDR3 consists of 15 residues. Losses at the gene ends were 7 bases for V and 5 bases for J; bases not matched to a gene: 10. CDR1 is SGHVS, CDR2 FQNEAQ, per germline. The CDR3 reads CASTFRTGGIYGYTF. In nucleotides, the CDR3 is TGTGCCAGCACCTTTAGGACAGGGGGAATATATGGCTACACCTTC.

In this sample, this clonotype turned up a few times. The genes are TRBV20-1 and TRBJ1-2; no clear D. The CDR3 consists of 13 residues. Germline CDR1 is DFQATT and CDR2 is SNEGSKA (reference sequence). V gave up 0 bases and J gave up 2 bases, with 7 bases separating them. CDR3 nucleotide sequence: TGCAGTGCTAGAGATATGGGCAACTATGGCTACACCTTC. Translation: CSARDMGNYGYTF.

Ten or more counts support this clonotype. The chain combines TRBV7-2 with TRBJ2-1, with TRBD2 identical over 7 bases. V shed 5 bases, J shed 10 bases, and the junction held 14 bases outside the gene matches. The germline V gene encodes CDR1 SGHTA and CDR2 FQGNSA. This CDR3 contains 15 residues. In nucleotides, the CDR3 is TGTGCCAGCAGCCCCCCGGGAGCGGGGCCGGCGGAGCAGTTCTTC. It codes for CASSPPGAGPAEQFF.

This clonotype was detected many times. V usage is TRBV7-2 and J usage is TRBJ2-7; 9 positions match TRBD2. Germline V gene sequence: CDR1 SGHTA, CDR2 FQGNSA. The V and J ends lost 5 bases and 1 base, in that order; junction bases with no gene match: 9. This CDR3 has 16 residues. In DNA form, the CDR3 reads TGTGCCAGCAGCCCTATCGGCGGGGGGGCGTCCTACGAGCAGTACTTC. Protein product: CASSPIGGGASYEQYF.

This clonotype was detected many times. This chain joins TRBV5-5 and TRBJ2-1; weak D call: TRBD2 (5 bases). Germline V gene lookup returns CDR1 SGHKS and CDR2 YYEKEE (reference sequence). V was shortened by 6 bases and J by 6 bases, with 13 bases between the two germline ends. The CDR3 consists of 13 residues. CDR3 in amino acids: CASNLRGFNEQFF. In DNA, the CDR3 is TGTGCCAGCAACCTGAGAGGGTTCAATGAGCAGTTCTTC.